This note documents a single TCR beta chain sequence. Its target is not known. The CDR3 loop spans 16 amino acids. V was trimmed by 4 bases and J by 0 bases, leaving 13 bases between them. Germline CDR1 reads MNHEY; CDR2 reads SVGEGT. The record originates from a study of response to subunit inactivated influenza vaccine. Study-level results: The authors proposed limited new T cell recruitment per seasonal influenza vaccination.

TCRdb reprocessed the RT-PCR reads via MiXCR and lists one record per CDR3 protein. The repertoire includes roughly 710,000 distinct CDR3 sequences, roughly 15% of them detected once, and roughly 7.6% sits in the top ten. The genes are TRBV6-2 or TRBV6-3 and TRBJ2-1, with D perhaps matching TRBD1 or TRBD2 (5 bases each). The clonotype comes from a man aged 45 to 65 who received an inactivated influenza vaccine. The source material was PBMCs from blood, sampled around two weeks before vaccination. CDR3 sequence reads: CASSSLWGSSYNEQFF. The CDR3 DNA is TGTGCCAGCAGTTCCTTATGGGGGAGCTCCTACAATGAGCAGTTCTTC.